These 32 T cell receptor beta chains came from one sample sequenced in a study of patients and donors after allogeneic stem cell transplantation. MiXCR was run by TCRdb on the RT-PCR reads, yielding one entry per CDR3 protein. The table has about a million distinct CDR3 sequences, roughly 17% seen once. Sequenced: blood, either unsorted or a sorted T cell fraction (not recorded which). These receptors all stem from a human donor who was either an allogeneic HSCT recipient or a stem cell or donor lymphocyte infusion donor (not recorded which). It is not recorded whose cells these are; they may come from a transplant donor.

This clonotype was counted only a few times. V gene TRBV20-1 combines with J gene TRBJ2-1; 7 nucleotides agree with TRBD1. The CDR3 has 15 residues. Germline V CDR1 and CDR2: DFQATT, SNEGSKA (reference sequence). The J segment lost 6 bases and the V segment lost 4 bases, leaving 12 bases of the junction unmatched. CDR3 sequence: CSATRDRIRTNEQFF. For the CDR3, the DNA is TGCAGTGCTACACGGGACAGAATAAGAACCAATGAGCAGTTCTTC.

Many counts were recorded for this clonotype. This rearrangement joins TRBV9 to TRBJ2-5; 8 bases are a match to TRBD2. The junction had 3 bases not matched to a gene; V was cut back by 0 bases and J by 5 bases. This CDR3 spans 14 amino acids. The germline V gene encodes CDR1 SGDLS and CDR2 YYNGEE. CDR3 nucleotides: TGTGCCAGCAGCGTAGCTGGCGGGGGGGAGACCCAGTACTTC. Its protein is CASSVAGGGETQYF.

In this sample, this clonotype turned up a few times. CDR3 sequence: CASSPKGDANTEAFF. CDR3 sequence (DNA): TGTGCCAGCTCTCCCAAAGGGGATGCTAACACTGAAGCTTTCTTT. The chain employs TRBV18 and TRBJ1-1, with D possibly matching TRBD1 (5 bases). This CDR3 spans 15 amino acids. Germline V gives CDR1 KGHSH, CDR2 LQKENI. V lost 6 bases and J 2 bases, leaving 16 bases between the germline ends.

The genes are TRBV5-1 and TRBJ2-7; tentatively, D is TRBD1 (5 bases). CDR1 is SGHRS and CDR2 is YFSETQ in the germline V gene. V lost 2 bases and J 1 base, leaving 19 bases between the germline ends. The CDR3 runs to 17 residues. The CDR3 here is CASSLDRKTLRSYEQYF. The CDR3 DNA follows: TGCGCCAGCAGCTTAGACAGAAAGACACTGAGATCCTACGAGCAGTACTTC.

The chain joins TRBV20-1 to TRBJ2-7, with 8 nucleotides matching TRBD1. J gave up 2 bases and V 6 bases, and 9 bases lay outside the gene matches. The CDR3 length is 14 residues. Germline-derived CDR1 and CDR2 are DFQATT and SNEGSKA (reference sequence). CDR3 DNA: TGCAGTGCATCCGACAGGGGAAGGGCCTACGAGCAGTACTTC. This sequence encodes CSASDRGRAYEQYF.

The gene calls are TRBV5-1 and TRBJ2-5; a weak D match, TRBD2 (6 bases). This CDR3 spans 15 amino acids. The germline CDR1 and CDR2 sequences are SGHRS and YFSETQ. V was shortened by 3 bases and J by 0 bases, with 12 bases between the two germline ends. CDR3: CASSYSGSNQETQYF. The CDR3, as DNA: TGCGCCAGCAGCTATAGCGGCTCCAACCAAGAGACCCAGTACTTC. The entire variable domain, with the rest obtained from reference TRBV5-1 and TRBJ2-5, is as follows: KAGVTQTPRYLIKTRGQQVTLSCSPISGHRSVSWYQQTPGQGLQFLFEYFSETQRNKGNFPGRFSGRQFSNSRSEMNVSTLELGDSALYLCASSYSGSNQETQYFGPGTRLLVL.

This clonotype was seen a few times. The CDR3 spells CASSLRPNEQFF. DNA of the CDR3: TGCGCCAGCAGCTTGCGACCTAATGAGCAGTTCTTC. The V gene is TRBV5-1, the J gene TRBJ2-1, with unresolved D. Trimming cost V 1 base and J 7 bases, with 6 bases left between them. The CDR3 contains 12 residues. Germline-derived CDR1 and CDR2 are SGHRS and YFSETQ.

J is TRBJ1-2 and V is TRBV6-5; D is unclear. Trimming pared 0 bases from V and 6 bases from J, leaving 8 bases between. The CDR3 extends over 13 amino acids. Germline V lookup: CDR1 MNHEY, CDR2 SVGAGI. The CDR3 nucleotides read TGTGCCAGCAGTTACTCCGGCAGTAATGGCTACACCTTC. Amino acids: CASSYSGSNGYTF.

This clonotype was counted at least ten times. The genes are TRBV12-3 or TRBV12-4 and TRBJ1-5, with D perhaps matching TRBD1 (6 bases). Trimming left V 0 bases short and J 4 bases short, with 22 bases between. The CDR3 covers 19 residues. CDR3 protein: CASSLALIMVRTGNQPQHF. DNA for the CDR3: TGTGCCAGCAGTTTAGCGCTTATAATGGTAAGAACAGGGAATCAGCCCCAGCATTTT.

This chain links TRBV4-2 with TRBJ1-2, with D maybe TRBD1 (5 bases). V lost 0 bases and J 4 bases, leaving 12 bases between the germline ends. This CDR3 has 15 amino acids. Germline values: CDR1 LGHNA, CDR2 YNFKEQ. CDR3 region: CASSQDLTVTYGYTF. CDR3 in DNA: TGTGCCAGCAGCCAAGATTTGACAGTTACCTATGGCTACACCTTC.

The chain uses TRBV4-2 and TRBJ2-7; 11 bases align to TRBD2. The CDR3 totals 16 residues. The J segment lost 7 bases and the V segment lost 1 base, leaving 9 bases of the junction unmatched. Germline V gives CDR1 LGHNA, CDR2 YNFKEQ. In DNA form, the CDR3 reads TGTGCCAGCAGCCAAGGTTTAGCGGGAGGGCCGGGGGAGCAGTACTTC. Translating it yields CASSQGLAGGPGEQYF.

There are a few counts of this clonotype. This sequence joins TRBV20-1 and TRBJ2-2, with 14 bases fitting TRBD2. After removal of 5 bases from V and 5 bases from J, the junction contained 4 bases not matched to a gene. Germline values: CDR1 DFQATT, CDR2 SNEGSKA (reference sequence). This CDR3 is 15 amino acids long. CDR3 sequence: CSAPGLAGGTGELFF. The DNA of the CDR3 is TGCAGTGCTCCCGGACTAGCGGGAGGAACCGGGGAGCTGTTTTTT.

This clonotype was detected many times. V is TRBV7-9 and J is TRBJ1-5; unclear D gene. The CDR3 runs to 12 residues. Germline values: CDR1 SEHNR, CDR2 FQNEAQ (reference sequence). Trimming stripped 1 base from V and 6 bases from J, with 4 bases between. The CDR3, as DNA: TGTGCCAGCAGCTTAGGGTCTCAGCCCCAGCATTTT. This sequence encodes CASSLGSQPQHF.

The V gene is TRBV11-2, the J gene TRBJ2-1; 9 positions match TRBD1. The CDR3 covers 18 residues. CDR1 SGHAT and CDR2 FQNNGV come from the germline V gene. Trimming cost V 1 base and J 8 bases; bases outside gene matches: 15. The CDR3 spells CASSLGFWGQGSKHEQFF. CDR3 DNA: TGTGCCAGCAGCTTAGGGTTTTGGGGACAGGGAAGCAAGCATGAGCAGTTCTTC.

The rearrangement links TRBV13 to TRBJ2-7; D remains ambiguous. The V end was cut by 2 bases, the J end by 5 bases, with 7 bases between. There are 12 residues in the CDR3. Germline V gene lookup returns CDR1 PRHDT and CDR2 FYEKMQ (reference sequence). CDR3 sequence reads: CASSLIADEQYF. CDR3 bases: TGTGCCAGCAGCTTAATCGCGGACGAGCAGTACTTC.

This rearrangement joins TRBV25-1 to TRBJ2-7, with D uncertain. The germline gives CDR1 MGHDK, CDR2 SYGVNS. This CDR3 region has 14 residues. The germline V and J ends were trimmed by 3 bases and 5 bases, with 14 bases remaining between them. CDR3 region: CASSDPRDGHEQYF. The CDR3 coding sequence is TGTGCCAGCAGTGACCCTAGAGATGGCCACGAGCAGTACTTC.

In this sample, this clonotype turned up a few times. The V and J genes are TRBV12-3 or TRBV12-4 and TRBJ2-7; 12 bases match TRBD2. Trimming removed 4 bases from V and 7 bases from J; junction bases left unmatched: 5. This CDR3 is built from 14 residues. CDR3 sequence (DNA): TGTGCCAGCAGTTGGACTAGCGGGACGTGGGAGCAGTACTTC. Translated, it gives CASSWTSGTWEQYF.

This chain uses TRBV13 with TRBJ2-7, with no clear D. Trimming stripped 3 bases from V and 7 bases from J, with 7 bases between. Per germline, CDR1 PRHDT and CDR2 FYEKMQ (reference sequence). The CDR3 sequence is 11 residues long. The chain's CDR3 is CASSLYPEQYF. CDR3 DNA sequence: TGTGCCAGCAGCTTGTACCCGGAGCAGTACTTC.

This clonotype was seen a handful of times. The chain has TRBV2 and TRBJ2-7, with 8 bases fitting TRBD2. V shed 3 bases and J 5 bases; nucleotides not matched to a gene: 9. Germline V gene lookup returns CDR1 SNHLY and CDR2 FYNNEI. The CDR3 contains 15 residues. The CDR3 loop is CASSDRTSSLNEQYF. CDR3 DNA sequence: TGTGCCAGCAGTGACCGGACTAGCTCCCTAAACGAGCAGTACTTC.

This clonotype was counted a few times. The V gene is TRBV27, the J gene TRBJ1-5; 8 bases match TRBD1. The CDR3 is 14 amino acids. V lost 5 bases and J lost 5; bases outside the gene matches: 5. CDR1 and CDR2 (germline): MNHEY, SMNVEV (reference sequence). CDR3 sequence reads: CASSTYRGDQPQHF. Written as DNA, the CDR3 is TGTGCCAGCAGTACCTACAGGGGGGATCAGCCCCAGCATTTT.

The chain couples TRBV9 to TRBJ2-1; TRBD2 matches 7 bases. Looked up from germline, CDR1 is SGDLS and CDR2 is YYNGEE. The CDR3 length is 14 residues. V lost 3 bases to trimming and J lost 8 bases; unmatched junction nucleotides: 8. The CDR3 bases are TGTGCCAGCAGCGCCTCCGGGACTATCCATGAGCAGTTCTTC. Translating gives CASSASGTIHEQFF.

This clonotype was picked up a small number of times. The chain is built from TRBV6-2 or TRBV6-3 and TRBJ1-5, with D tentatively TRBD1 (6 bases). CDR3 length equals 15 residues. Trimming removed 4 bases at V and 3 bases at J, with 13 bases between. Germline CDR1 and CDR2: MNHEY and SVGEGT. The CDR3 DNA is TGTGCCAGCAGTTCAGGGGACGGTCTCAATCAGCCCCAGCATTTT. Residues: CASSSGDGLNQPQHF.

The table lists this clonotype with many counts. The genes are TRBV7-9 and TRBJ1-1; weak D call: TRBD1 (5 bases). Germline V gives CDR1 SEHNR, CDR2 FQNEAQ (reference sequence). Trimming took off 3 bases at V and 5 bases at J, with 13 bases between the two ends. The CDR3 covers 14 residues. The CDR3: CASSLVQGGTEAFF. The CDR3 coding sequence is TGTGCCAGCAGCTTGGTGCAGGGAGGAACTGAAGCTTTCTTT.

The V call is TRBV5-1, the J call TRBJ2-3, with 8 bases aligning to TRBD2. The CDR3 has 15 residues. CDR1 and CDR2 (germline): SGHRS, YFSETQ. V dropped 2 bases and J dropped 4; count of bases not matched to a gene: 6. CDR3 sequence reads: CASSLAGAGADTQYF. The DNA of the CDR3 is TGCGCCAGCAGCTTAGCGGGAGCGGGGGCAGATACGCAGTATTTT.

In this sample, this clonotype turned up many times. V is TRBV27 and J is TRBJ1-5; the D gene is possibly TRBD1 (5 bases). From germline, CDR1 is MNHEY and CDR2 SMNVEV (reference sequence). The CDR3 loop spans 14 amino acids. V was trimmed by 3 bases and J by 2 bases, leaving 8 bases between them. The CDR3 protein is CASSFEGRNQPQHF. DNA of the CDR3: TGTGCCAGCAGTTTTGAGGGACGCAATCAGCCCCAGCATTTT.

This chain uses TRBV20-1 with TRBJ2-7; TRBD2 is a possible D gene (5 bases). The V and J ends lost 0 bases and 1 base respectively, with 16 bases between them. The CDR3 is made up of 16 amino acids. The germline gives CDR1 DFQATT, CDR2 SNEGSKA (reference sequence). The CDR3 DNA sequence: TGCAGTGCTAGAGACCGGGGTATCTTTGGGTCCTACGAGCAGTACTTC. Residues: CSARDRGIFGSYEQYF.

This clonotype has at least ten counts. The chain's CDR3 is CASRAQVGPSSYEQYF. In DNA form, the CDR3 reads TGCGCCAGCAGGGCCCAAGTTGGACCCAGCTCCTACGAGCAGTACTTC. V and J are TRBV5-1 and TRBJ2-7; D uncertain. The V and J ends lost 5 bases and 0 bases respectively, with 18 bases between them. The CDR3 runs to 16 residues. Germline V gene lookup returns CDR1 SGHRS and CDR2 YFSETQ.

Many counts were recorded for this clonotype. The CDR3 nucleotides read TGTGCCAGCAGTGGGGGACTACAAGAACGGGAGACCCAGTACTTC. This gives the protein CASSGGLQERETQYF. This chain joins TRBV12-3 or TRBV12-4 and TRBJ2-5; 7 bases are shared with TRBD2. The J segment lost 5 bases and the V segment lost 5 bases, leaving 11 bases of the junction unmatched. The CDR3 is 15 amino acids.

This clonotype was counted a few times. The chain uses TRBV24-1 and TRBJ2-2; 10 bases align to TRBD2. The length of the CDR3 is 17 residues. After removal of 0 bases from V and 0 bases from J, the junction contained 0 bases not matched to a gene. Germline CDR1 is KGHDR and CDR2 is SFDVKD. As DNA, the CDR3 is TGTGCCACCAGTGATTTGAGCGGGGGGGCGAACACCGGGGAGCTGTTTTTT. This codes for CATSDLSGGANTGELFF.

The V call is TRBV5-1, the J call TRBJ1-1, with D possibly TRBD1 on 6 matching bases. The CDR3 sequence is 15 residues long. Trimming pared 1 base from V and 0 bases from J, leaving 10 bases between. CDR1 and CDR2 (germline): SGHRS, YFSETQ. CDR3 coding DNA: TGCGCCAGCAGCTTGTTCGGGGGCATGAACACTGAAGCTTTCTTT. As protein: CASSLFGGMNTEAFF.

This chain uses TRBV15 with TRBJ1-5; unclear D gene. V dropped 0 bases and J dropped 2 bases, with 5 bases sitting between them. Germline V CDR1 and CDR2: LNHNV, YYDKDF (reference sequence). CDR3 size: 14 residues. CDR3 in amino acids: CATSRDGGNQPQHF. CDR3 coding DNA: TGTGCCACCAGCAGAGACGGCGGCAATCAGCCCCAGCATTTT.

The rearrangement uses TRBV7-6 and TRBJ1-1, with TRBD1 matching over 9 bases. Germline V CDR1 and CDR2: SGHVS, FNYEAQ. J gave up 3 bases and V 2 bases, and 4 bases lay outside the gene matches. The CDR3 spans 15 residues. Written as DNA, the CDR3 is TGTGCCAGCAGCTTATCGGGACAGGGAGACACTGAAGCTTTCTTT. Amino acid sequence: CASSLSGQGDTEAFF.